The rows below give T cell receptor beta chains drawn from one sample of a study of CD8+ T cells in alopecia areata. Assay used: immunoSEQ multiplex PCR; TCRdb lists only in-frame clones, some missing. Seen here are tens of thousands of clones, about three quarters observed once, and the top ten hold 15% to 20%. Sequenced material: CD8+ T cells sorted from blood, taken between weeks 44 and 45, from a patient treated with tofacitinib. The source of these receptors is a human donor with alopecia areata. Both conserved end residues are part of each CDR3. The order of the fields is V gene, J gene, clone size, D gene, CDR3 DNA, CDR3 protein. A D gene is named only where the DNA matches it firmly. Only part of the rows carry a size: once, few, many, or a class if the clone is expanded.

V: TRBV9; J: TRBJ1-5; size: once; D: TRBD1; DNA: TGTGCCAGCAGCGCACGGGACAGTCCGTCCTTGAATCAGCCCCAGCATTTT; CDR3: CASSARDSPSLNQPQHF
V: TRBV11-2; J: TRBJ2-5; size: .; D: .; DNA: TGTGCCAGCAGCGCTACAGGGATGCAAGAGACCCAGTACTTC; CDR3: CASSATGMQETQYF
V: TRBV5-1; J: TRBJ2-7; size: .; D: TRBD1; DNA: TGCGCCACTTCGGACCCCGGGACAGGTGTTTACGAGCAGTACTTC; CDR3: CATSDPGTGVYEQYF
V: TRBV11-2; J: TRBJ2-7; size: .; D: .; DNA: TGTGCCAGCAGCTTAAATGACGAGCAGTACTTC; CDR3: CASSLNDEQYF
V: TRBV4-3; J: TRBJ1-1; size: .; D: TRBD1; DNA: TGCGCCAGCAGCCTGGACAGGGGGCCGAACACTGAAGCTTTCTTT; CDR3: CASSLDRGPNTEAFF
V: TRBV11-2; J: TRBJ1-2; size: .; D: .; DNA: TGTGCCAGCAGCTTAGATACCAGTGGCTACACCTTC; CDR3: CASSLDTSGYTF
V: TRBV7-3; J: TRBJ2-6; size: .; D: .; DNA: TGTGCCAGCAGCTCAGGATGGGAATCTGGGGCCAACGTCCTGACTTTC; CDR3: CASSSGWESGANVLTF
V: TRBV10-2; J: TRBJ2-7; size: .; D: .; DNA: TGCGCCAGCAGTTATAACGCCTACGAGCAGTACTTC; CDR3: CASSYNAYEQYF
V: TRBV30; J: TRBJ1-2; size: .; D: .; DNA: TGTGCCTGGAGTGGGCAGGGAGCCGATGGCTACACCTTC; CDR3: CAWSGQGADGYTF
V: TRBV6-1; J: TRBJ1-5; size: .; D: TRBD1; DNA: TGTGCCAGCAGCGACGGACAGGGACCTCAGCCCCAGCATTTT; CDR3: CASSDGQGPQPQHF
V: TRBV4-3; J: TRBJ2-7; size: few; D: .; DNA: TGCGCCAGCAGCCAAGATCAAGCGAGCTCCTACGAGCAGTACTTC; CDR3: CASSQDQASSYEQYF
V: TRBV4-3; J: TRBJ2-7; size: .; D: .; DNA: TGCGCCAGCAGCCAAGATCGTAATAGCGGAGGCTACGAGCAGTACTTC; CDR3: CASSQDRNSGGYEQYF
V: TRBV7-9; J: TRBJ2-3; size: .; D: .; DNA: TGTGCCAGCAGCTTTACCGGGGACGGCACAGATACGCAGTATTTT; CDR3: CASSFTGDGTDTQYF
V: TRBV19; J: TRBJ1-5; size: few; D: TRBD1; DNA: TGTGCCAGTAGGACAGGGGAGGGTGACCAGCCCCAGCATTTT; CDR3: CASRTGEGDQPQHF
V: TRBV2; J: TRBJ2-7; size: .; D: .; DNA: TGTGCCAGCAGTCCACCAACCCTCGAGCAGTACTTC; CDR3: CASSPPTLEQYF